One sample yielded the 25 T cell receptor beta chains listed below, sequenced in a study of blood T cell repertoires in COVID-19. Assay: immunoSEQ multiplex PCR; the TCRdb copy retains only in-frame clones and omits some. The sample holds 250,000 to 350,000 clones, approximately 90% seen once. The sample consisted of peripheral blood. The receptor set was obtained from a woman in her twenties or thirties with COVID-19, enrolled during active disease.

The rearrangement joins TRBV28 to TRBJ2-1; 7 bases are shared with TRBD2. Germline V lookup: CDR1 MDHEN, CDR2 SYDVKM. The CDR3 loop spans 15 amino acids. Trimming took 2 bases from V and 10 from J; bases not matched to a gene: 11. This CDR3 is CASSLTPSGVFEQFF. CDR3 sequence (DNA): TGTGCCAGCAGTTTAACCCCTAGCGGCGTATTCGAGCAGTTCTTC.

The chain joins TRBV7-9 to TRBJ1-3; the D gene is possibly TRBD1 (6 bases). Trimming stripped 2 bases from V and 4 bases from J, with 9 bases between. Germline-derived CDR1 and CDR2 are SEHNR and FQNEAQ (reference sequence). The CDR3 is 14 residues long. CDR3 protein: CASSLTGSGNTIYF. The DNA for the CDR3 is TGTGCCAGCAGCTTAACAGGGTCCGGAAACACCATATATTTT.

The J gene is TRBJ1-1, the V gene TRBV18, with TRBD1 as a possible D gene (5 bases). The germline V gene has CDR1 KGHSH and CDR2 LQKENI. The V end was cut by 0 bases, the J end by 3 bases, with 14 bases between. The CDR3 covers 16 residues. CDR3 nucleotides: TGTGCCAGCTCACCACCAAGGACGGGGGTTTACACTGAAGCTTTCTTT. Residues: CASSPPRTGVYTEAFF.

This sequence joins TRBV7-2 and TRBJ1-2; the D gene is possibly TRBD1 (6 bases). Germline V CDR1 and CDR2: SGHTA, FQGNSA. The CDR3 consists of 14 residues. V shed 3 bases and J shed 7 bases, with 15 bases lying between them. The CDR3 reads CASSFNRDDFGYTF. Written as DNA, the CDR3 is TGTGCCAGCAGCTTTAACAGGGACGATTTTGGCTACACCTTC.

The chain links TRBV30 to TRBJ1-1; D gene uncertain. The CDR3 length is 12 residues. The ends were cut back, 1 base at V and 1 base at J, with 4 bases in the middle. Germline V lookup: CDR1 GTSNPN, CDR2 SVGIG (reference sequence). The CDR3, as DNA: TGTGCCTGGAGTGGACAGAACACTGAAGCTTTCTTT. This gives the protein CAWSGQNTEAFF.

This sequence joins TRBV28 and TRBJ1-2; D is unclear. The germline V and J ends were trimmed by 4 bases and 0 bases, with 6 bases remaining between them. Germline CDR1 and CDR2: MDHEN and SYDVKM. This CDR3 comprises 13 residues. The CDR3 region is CASSSSANYGYTF. CDR3 coding DNA: TGTGCCAGCAGTTCAAGCGCTAACTATGGCTACACCTTC.

The chain carries TRBV15 and TRBJ2-7, with 8 positions matching TRBD1. Germline V lookup: CDR1 LNHNV, CDR2 YYDKDF (reference sequence). This CDR3 comprises 16 residues. The trim removed 1 base at V and 1 base at J, leaving 6 bases unmatched. CDR3 residues: CATSRGDRTPSYEQYF. The CDR3 nucleotides are TGTGCCACCAGCAGAGGGGACAGGACCCCATCCTACGAGCAGTACTTC.

The chain has TRBV4-1 and TRBJ1-1; D is unclear. CDR3 length equals 15 residues. Germline values: CDR1 MGHRA, CDR2 YSYEKL. With 3 bases removed from V and 0 bases from J, the gap between germline ends came to 11 bases. The CDR3 DNA follows: TGCGCCAGCAGCCAGCCGATCAGGATGAACACTGAAGCTTTCTTT. It encodes CASSQPIRMNTEAFF.

J is TRBJ2-3 and V is TRBV6-5, with unresolved D. Germline CDR1 is MNHEY and CDR2 is SVGAGI. CDR3 size: 14 residues. The V end was cut by 6 bases, the J end by 0 bases, with 10 bases between. The chain's CDR3 is CASRKERSTDTQYF. The CDR3, as DNA: TGTGCCAGCAGGAAGGAGAGGAGCACAGATACGCAGTATTTT.

The CDR3 DNA follows: TGTGCCAGCAGAACGGGTGTCTATGGCTACACCTTC. This codes for CASRTGVYGYTF. V usage is TRBV28 and J usage is TRBJ1-2; D gene ambiguous. Per the germline V gene, CDR1 is MDHEN and CDR2 is SYDVKM. V gave up 6 bases and J gave up 4 bases, with 9 bases separating them. There are 12 residues in the CDR3.

The J gene is TRBJ1-1, the V gene TRBV28; D remains unclear. The CDR3 consists of 10 residues. In germline, CDR1 is MDHEN, CDR2 SYDVKM. Trimming left V 8 bases short and J 8 bases short, with 9 bases between. The CDR3 spells CASREREAFF. In DNA, the CDR3 is TGTGCCAGCCGGGAGCGAGAAGCTTTCTTT. The whole variable domain, remainder taken from reference TRBV28 and TRBJ1-1, is DVKVTQSSRYLVKRTGEKVFLECVQDMDHENMFWYRQDPGLGLRLIYFSYDVKMKEKGDIPEGYSVSREKKERFSLILESASTNQTSMYLCASREREAFFGQGTRLTVV.

The V and J genes are TRBV7-9 and TRBJ1-1; 7 positions agree with TRBD1. The CDR3 contains 14 residues. V shed 6 bases and J 1 base; nucleotides not matched to a gene: 5. The V gene's germline CDR1 is SEHNR and CDR2 FQNEAQ (reference sequence). CDR3 coding DNA: TGTGCCAGCAGGACCGGGACAGAGAACACTGAAGCTTTCTTT. It translates to CASRTGTENTEAFF.

CDR3 coding DNA: TGTGCCAGTAGTATAGGCCGGGGACTAGCCGACCCCGGGGAGCTGTTTTTT. This encodes CASSIGRGLADPGELFF. This sequence joins TRBV19 and TRBJ2-2, with TRBD2 identical over 9 bases. V gave up 1 base and J gave up 6 bases; unmatched junction bases: 9. This CDR3 comprises 17 residues. From germline, CDR1 is LNHDA and CDR2 SQIVND (reference sequence).

The chain combines TRBV5-6 with TRBJ1-1; D gene uncertain. The CDR3 has 14 amino acids. Trimming shortened V by 9 bases and J by 0 bases, and 15 bases separated the two germline ends. Germline V lookup: CDR1 SGHDT, CDR2 YYEEEE. CDR3 protein: CATQIGALNTEAFF. The CDR3, as DNA: TGTGCCACCCAAATCGGAGCCTTGAACACTGAAGCTTTCTTT. The full variable domain, with the rest looked up from reference TRBV5-6 and TRBJ1-1, is DAGVTQSPTHLIKTRGQQVTLRCSPKSGHDTVSWYQQALGQGPQFIFQYYEEEERQRGNFPDRFSGHQFPNYSSELNVNALLLGDSALYLCATQIGALNTEAFFGQGTRLTVV.

This clone was counted between two and nine times. The rearrangement links TRBV2 to TRBJ2-7, with TRBD1 matching over 7 bases. Trimming took 4 bases from V and 3 from J; bases not matched to a gene: 6. This CDR3 spans 14 amino acids. In germline, CDR1 is SNHLY, CDR2 FYNNEI. The CDR3 loop reads CASSAGRGNYEQYF. CDR3 bases: TGTGCCAGCAGTGCAGGCAGGGGGAACTACGAGCAGTACTTC.

The chain links TRBV6-1 to TRBJ2-6; TRBD1 matches at 8 bases. Germline CDR1 MNHNS, CDR2 SASEGT. With V trimmed by 3 bases and J by 0 bases, 4 bases remained unmatched. This CDR3 spans 17 amino acids. CDR3 sequence: CASSEDRASSGANVLTF. CDR3 bases: TGTGCCAGCAGTGAGGACAGGGCGAGCTCTGGGGCCAACGTCCTGACTTTC.

This chain links TRBV18 with TRBJ2-7; 7 bases map to TRBD1. Trimming took 0 bases from V and 3 from J; bases not matched to a gene: 8. Looked up from germline, CDR1 is KGHSH and CDR2 is LQKENI. CDR3 length equals 16 residues. The CDR3 bases are TGTGCCAGCTCACCACCCGGACAGGATGGTAGCTACGAGCAGTACTTC. This codes for CASSPPGQDGSYEQYF.

The V call is TRBV20-1, the J call TRBJ1-2; the D is unclear. The CDR3 runs to 9 residues. Trimming took off 5 bases at V and 12 bases at J, with 10 bases between the two ends. Germline values: CDR1 DFQATT, CDR2 SNEGSKA (reference sequence). Written as DNA, the CDR3 is TGCAGTGCTGGAATGGGCCACACCTTC. Translation: CSAGMGHTF.

The V call is TRBV28, the J call TRBJ1-2; 11 positions match TRBD1. The germline V gene has CDR1 MDHEN and CDR2 SYDVKM. Trimming cost V 6 bases and J 9 bases; bases outside gene matches: 9. CDR3 length: 14 residues. The CDR3 region has the DNA TGTGCCAGCAGCGTGGACAGGGGGCTAGGGAGCTACACCTTC. Translation: CASSVDRGLGSYTF.

The genes are TRBV30 and TRBJ1-4; no definite D call. Germline V gene data show CDR1 as GTSNPN and CDR2 as SVGIG (reference sequence). V was clipped by 4 bases and J by 0 bases, with 3 bases between them. The CDR3 has 12 residues. The CDR3 nucleotides are TGTGCCTGGACAGCAACTAATGAAAAACTGTTTTTT. The encoded protein is CAWTATNEKLFF.

V gene TRBV6-6 combines with J gene TRBJ2-1; 8 nucleotides line up with TRBD1. The CDR3 loop spans 14 amino acids. Per germline, CDR1 MNHNY and CDR2 SVGAGI (reference sequence). V shed 0 bases, J shed 8 bases, and the junction held 3 bases outside the gene matches. This CDR3 is CASSYSTRGHEQFF. CDR3 DNA: TGTGCCAGCAGTTACTCGACCAGGGGGCATGAGCAGTTCTTC.

The chain employs TRBV7-2 and TRBJ1-1; maybe TRBD1 (6 bases). Germline values: CDR1 SGHTA, CDR2 FQGNSA. CDR3 length equals 15 residues. With 1 base removed from V and 1 base from J, the gap between germline ends came to 10 bases. The CDR3 nucleotides read TGTGCCAGCAGCTTAGATGGGACAAGGAACACTGAAGCTTTCTTT. It yields the protein CASSLDGTRNTEAFF.

The chain links TRBV24-1 to TRBJ2-1, with D possibly being TRBD1 (6 bases). The germline V and J ends were trimmed by 4 bases and 5 bases, with 14 bases remaining between them. The CDR3 loop spans 15 amino acids. Germline CDR1 is KGHDR and CDR2 is SFDVKD. The CDR3: CATSERGQTNNEQFF. CDR3 in DNA: TGTGCCACCAGTGAGCGAGGACAGACAAACAATGAGCAGTTCTTC.

The rearrangement links TRBV9 to TRBJ1-5, with no clear D. The V and J ends lost 4 bases and 4 bases respectively, with 9 bases between them. Germline V gene lookup returns CDR1 SGDLS and CDR2 YYNGEE. This CDR3 contains 13 residues. In DNA form, the CDR3 reads TGTGCCAGCAGCCCAGACATTAATCAGCCCCAGCATTTT. Translation: CASSPDINQPQHF.

The chain uses TRBV19 and TRBJ1-1; TRBD1 aligns across 8 bases. This CDR3 has 15 residues. Germline V gives CDR1 LNHDA, CDR2 SQIVND (reference sequence). With 5 bases clipped from V and 6 bases from J, the junction kept 11 bases outside the gene matches. Here the CDR3 reads CASSVQGEKISEAFF. In DNA form, the CDR3 reads TGTGCCAGTAGTGTACAGGGGGAGAAGATCTCTGAAGCTTTCTTT.